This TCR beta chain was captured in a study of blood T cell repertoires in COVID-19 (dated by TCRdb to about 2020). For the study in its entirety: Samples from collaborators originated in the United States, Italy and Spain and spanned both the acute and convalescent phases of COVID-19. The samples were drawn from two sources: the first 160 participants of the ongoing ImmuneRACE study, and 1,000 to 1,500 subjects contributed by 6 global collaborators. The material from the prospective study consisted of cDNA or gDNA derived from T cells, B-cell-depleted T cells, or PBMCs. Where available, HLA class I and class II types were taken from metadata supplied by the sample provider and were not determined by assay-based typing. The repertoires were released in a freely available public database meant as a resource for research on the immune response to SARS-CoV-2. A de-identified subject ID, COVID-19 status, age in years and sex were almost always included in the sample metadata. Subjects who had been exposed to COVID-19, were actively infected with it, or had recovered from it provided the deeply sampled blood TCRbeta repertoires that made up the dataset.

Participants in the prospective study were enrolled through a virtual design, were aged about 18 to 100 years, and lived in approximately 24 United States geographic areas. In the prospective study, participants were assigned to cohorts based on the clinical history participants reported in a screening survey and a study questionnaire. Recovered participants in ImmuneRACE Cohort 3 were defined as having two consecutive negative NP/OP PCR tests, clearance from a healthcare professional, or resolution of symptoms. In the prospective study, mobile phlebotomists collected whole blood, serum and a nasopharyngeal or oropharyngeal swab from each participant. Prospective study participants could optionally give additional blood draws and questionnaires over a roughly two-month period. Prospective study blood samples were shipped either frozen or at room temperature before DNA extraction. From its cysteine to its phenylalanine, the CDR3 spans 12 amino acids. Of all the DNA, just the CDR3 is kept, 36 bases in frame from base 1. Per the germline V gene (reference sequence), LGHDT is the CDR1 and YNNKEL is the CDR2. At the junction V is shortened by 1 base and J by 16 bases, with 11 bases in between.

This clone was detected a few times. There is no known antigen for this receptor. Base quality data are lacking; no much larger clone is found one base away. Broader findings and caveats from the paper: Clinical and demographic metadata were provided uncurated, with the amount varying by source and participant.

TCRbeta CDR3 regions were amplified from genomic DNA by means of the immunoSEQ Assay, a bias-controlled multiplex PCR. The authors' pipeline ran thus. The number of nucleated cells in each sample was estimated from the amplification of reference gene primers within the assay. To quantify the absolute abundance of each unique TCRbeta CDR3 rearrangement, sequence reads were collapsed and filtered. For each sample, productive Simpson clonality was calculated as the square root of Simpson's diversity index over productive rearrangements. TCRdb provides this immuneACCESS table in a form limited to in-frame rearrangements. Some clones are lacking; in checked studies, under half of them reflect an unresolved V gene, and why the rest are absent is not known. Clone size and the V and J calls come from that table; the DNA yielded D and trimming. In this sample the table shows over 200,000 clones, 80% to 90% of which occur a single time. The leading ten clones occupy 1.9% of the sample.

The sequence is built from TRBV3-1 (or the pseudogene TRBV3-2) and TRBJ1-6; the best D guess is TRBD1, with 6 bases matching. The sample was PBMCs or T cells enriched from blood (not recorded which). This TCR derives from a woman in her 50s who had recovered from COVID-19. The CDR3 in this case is CASSQADSGLHF. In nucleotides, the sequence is TGTGCCAGCAGCCAAGCGGACAGCGGACTCCACTTT.